This entry lists 3 T cell receptor beta chains sequenced from one sample in a study of T cells in Graves' hyperthyroidism and ophthalmopathy. From RNA transcripts, TCR beta CDR3 regions were amplified. HTBI primers were the set used in a first-round RT-PCR of the TCR CDR3. TCRdb re-called the multiplex PCR reads through MiXCR, storing one row per CDR3 protein. The data contain about 360,000 distinct CDR3 sequences, less than 15% of them singletons. Sequencing used blood. These receptors were obtained from a woman aged 18-29 years with Graves' hyperthyroidism.

V and J are TRBV7-8 and TRBJ2-2; 10 nucleotides match TRBD2. There are 15 residues in the CDR3. J gave up 3 bases and V 2 bases, and 0 bases lay outside the gene matches. Germline CDR1 is SGHVS and CDR2 is FQNEAQ. CDR3 sequence (DNA): TGTGCCAGCAGCTTACTAGCGGGGGACACCGGGGAGCTGTTTTTT. It yields the protein CASSLLAGDTGELFF. Supplemented by reference TRBV7-8 and TRBJ2-2, the full variable domain reads GAGVSQSPRYKVAKRGQDVALRCDPISGHVSLFWYQQALGQGPEFLTYFQNEAQLDKSGLPSDRFFAERPEGSVSTLKIQRTQQEDSAVYLCASSLLAGDTGELFFGEGSRLTVL.

The chain employs TRBV7-9 and TRBJ2-6, with TRBD1 identical over 9 bases. J gave up 4 bases and V 3 bases, and 10 bases lay outside the gene matches. The CDR3 totals 18 residues. The germline V gene has CDR1 SEHNR and CDR2 FQNEAQ (reference sequence). The CDR3 sequence is CASSFAGQGIGGANVLTF. In DNA form, the CDR3 reads TGTGCCAGCAGCTTCGCGGGACAGGGAATAGGGGGGGCCAACGTCCTGACTTTC.

The V gene is TRBV20-1, the J gene TRBJ2-3, with 9 nucleotides matching TRBD2. The CDR3 extends over 15 amino acids. Trimming removed 3 bases from V and 6 bases from J; junction bases left unmatched: 10. CDR1 is DFQATT, CDR2 SNEGSKA, per germline (reference sequence). DNA for the CDR3: TGCAGTGCTAGGGTAGCGGGAGTGATTGGTGATACGCAGTATTTT. It translates to CSARVAGVIGDTQYF.